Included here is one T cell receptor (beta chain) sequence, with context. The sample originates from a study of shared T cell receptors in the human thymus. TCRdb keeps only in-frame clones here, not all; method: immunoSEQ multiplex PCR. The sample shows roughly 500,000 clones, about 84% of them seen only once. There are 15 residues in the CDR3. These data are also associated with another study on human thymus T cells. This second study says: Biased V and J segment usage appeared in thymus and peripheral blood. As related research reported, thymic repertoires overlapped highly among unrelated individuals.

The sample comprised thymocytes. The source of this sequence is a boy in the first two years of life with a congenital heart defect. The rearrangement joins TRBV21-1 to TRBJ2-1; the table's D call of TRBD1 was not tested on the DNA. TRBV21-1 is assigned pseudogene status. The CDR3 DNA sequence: TGTGCCAGCAGCAGAGAGGGAGGTCAACAGGGGGAGCAGTTCTTC. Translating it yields CASSREGGQQGEQFF.